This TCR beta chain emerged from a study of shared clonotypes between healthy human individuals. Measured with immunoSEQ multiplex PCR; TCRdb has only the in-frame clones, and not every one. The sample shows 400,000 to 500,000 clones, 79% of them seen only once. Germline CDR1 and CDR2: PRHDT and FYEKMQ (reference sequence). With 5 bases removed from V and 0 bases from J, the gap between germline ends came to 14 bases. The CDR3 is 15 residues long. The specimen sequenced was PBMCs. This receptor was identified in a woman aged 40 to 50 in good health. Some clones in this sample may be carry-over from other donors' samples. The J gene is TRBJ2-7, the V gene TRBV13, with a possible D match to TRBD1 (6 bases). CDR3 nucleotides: TGTGCCAGCAGCAAGGGACATCTGAGCTCCTACGAGCAGTACTTC. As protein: CASSKGHLSSYEQYF.